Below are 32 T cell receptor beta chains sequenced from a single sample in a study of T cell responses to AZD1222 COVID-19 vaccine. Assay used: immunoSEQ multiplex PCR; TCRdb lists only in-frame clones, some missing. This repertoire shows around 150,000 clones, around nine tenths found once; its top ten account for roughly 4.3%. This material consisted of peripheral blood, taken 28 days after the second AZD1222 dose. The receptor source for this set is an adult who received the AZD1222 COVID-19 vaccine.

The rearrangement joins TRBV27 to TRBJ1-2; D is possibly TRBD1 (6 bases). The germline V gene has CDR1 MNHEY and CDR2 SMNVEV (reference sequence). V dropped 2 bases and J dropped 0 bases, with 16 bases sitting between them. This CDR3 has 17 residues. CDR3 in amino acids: CASSLNRGEGANYGYTF. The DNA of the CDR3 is TGTGCCAGCAGTTTAAATAGGGGGGAAGGGGCTAACTATGGCTACACCTTC.

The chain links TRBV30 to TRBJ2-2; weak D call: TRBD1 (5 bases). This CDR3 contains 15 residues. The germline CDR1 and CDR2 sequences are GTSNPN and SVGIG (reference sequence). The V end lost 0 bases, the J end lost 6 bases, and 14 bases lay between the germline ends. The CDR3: CAWSVGVVTAGELFF. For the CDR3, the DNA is TGTGCCTGGAGTGTAGGTGTTGTGACAGCCGGGGAGCTGTTTTTT.

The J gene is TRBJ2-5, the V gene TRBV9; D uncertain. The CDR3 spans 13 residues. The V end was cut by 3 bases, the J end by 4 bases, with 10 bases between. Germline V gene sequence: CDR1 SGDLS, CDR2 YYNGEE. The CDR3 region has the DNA TGTGCCAGCAGCGGAGCGTCCCTAGAGACCCAGTACTTC. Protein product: CASSGASLETQYF. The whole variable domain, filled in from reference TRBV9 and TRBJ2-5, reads DSGVTQTPKHLITATGQRVTLRCSPRSGDLSVYWYQQSLDQGLQFLIQYYNGEERAKGNILERFSAQQFPDLHSELNLSSLELGDSALYFCASSGASLETQYFGPGTRLLVL.

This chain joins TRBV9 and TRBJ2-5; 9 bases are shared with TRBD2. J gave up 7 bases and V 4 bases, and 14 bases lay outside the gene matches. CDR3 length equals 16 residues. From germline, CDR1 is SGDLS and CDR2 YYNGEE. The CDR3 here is CASSPWGASGVGTQYF. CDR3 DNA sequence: TGTGCCAGCAGCCCGTGGGGGGCTAGCGGGGTAGGGACCCAGTACTTC.

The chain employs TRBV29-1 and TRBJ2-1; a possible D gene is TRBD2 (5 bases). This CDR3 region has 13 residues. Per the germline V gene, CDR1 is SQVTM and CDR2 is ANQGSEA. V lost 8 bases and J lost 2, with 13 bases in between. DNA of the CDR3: TGCAGCACTGGGAGCGACACCTACAATGAGCAGTTCTTC. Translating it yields CSTGSDTYNEQFF.

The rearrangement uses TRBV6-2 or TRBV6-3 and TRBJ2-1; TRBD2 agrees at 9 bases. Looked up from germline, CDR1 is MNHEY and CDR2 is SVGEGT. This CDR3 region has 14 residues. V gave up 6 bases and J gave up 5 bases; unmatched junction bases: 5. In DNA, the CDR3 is TGTGCCAGCAGCCATGGGACTAGCAACAATGAGCAGTTCTTC. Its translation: CASSHGTSNNEQFF.

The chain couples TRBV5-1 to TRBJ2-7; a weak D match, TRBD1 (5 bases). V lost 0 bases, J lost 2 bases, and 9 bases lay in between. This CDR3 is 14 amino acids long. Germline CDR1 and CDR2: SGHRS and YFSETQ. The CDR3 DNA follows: TGCGCCAGCAGCTTGGCAGGGTCCCCCTACGAGCAGTACTTC. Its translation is CASSLAGSPYEQYF.

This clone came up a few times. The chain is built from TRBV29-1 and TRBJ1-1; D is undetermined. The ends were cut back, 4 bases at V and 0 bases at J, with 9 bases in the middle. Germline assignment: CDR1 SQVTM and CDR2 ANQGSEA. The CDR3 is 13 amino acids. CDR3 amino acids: CSVGSQLNTEAFF. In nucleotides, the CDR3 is TGCAGCGTTGGGTCCCAGCTGAACACTGAAGCTTTCTTT.

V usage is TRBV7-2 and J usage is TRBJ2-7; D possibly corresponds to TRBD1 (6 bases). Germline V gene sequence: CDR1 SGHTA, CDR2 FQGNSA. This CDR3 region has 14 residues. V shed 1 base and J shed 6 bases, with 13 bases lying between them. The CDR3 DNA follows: TGTGCCAGCAGCTTAGGGCAGGGGCCCCTCGAGCAGTACTTC. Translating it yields CASSLGQGPLEQYF.

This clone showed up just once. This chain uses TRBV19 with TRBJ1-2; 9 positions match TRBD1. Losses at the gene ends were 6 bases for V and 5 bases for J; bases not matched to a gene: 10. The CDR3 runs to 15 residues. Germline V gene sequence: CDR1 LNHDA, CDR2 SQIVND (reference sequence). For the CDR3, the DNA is TGTGCCAGTAGCGAACCTACAGGGGGCAATTATGGCTACACCTTC. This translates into CASSEPTGGNYGYTF.

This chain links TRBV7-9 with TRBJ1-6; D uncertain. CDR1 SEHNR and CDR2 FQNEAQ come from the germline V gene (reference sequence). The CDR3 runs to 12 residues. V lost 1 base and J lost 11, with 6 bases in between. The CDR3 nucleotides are TGTGCCAGCAGCTTAGTTGCGACACCCCTCCACTTT. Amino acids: CASSLVATPLHF.

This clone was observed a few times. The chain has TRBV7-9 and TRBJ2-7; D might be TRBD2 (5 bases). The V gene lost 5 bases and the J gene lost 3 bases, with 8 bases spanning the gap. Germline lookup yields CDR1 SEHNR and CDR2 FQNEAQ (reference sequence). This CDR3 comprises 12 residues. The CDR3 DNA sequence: TGTGCCAGCAGCCCCGGGATCTACGAGCAGTACTTC. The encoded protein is CASSPGIYEQYF. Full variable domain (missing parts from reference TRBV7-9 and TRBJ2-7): DTGVSQNPRHKITKRGQNVTFRCDPISEHNRLYWYRQTLGQGPEFLTYFQNEAQLEKSRLLSDRFSAERPKGSFSTLEIQRTEQGDSAMYLCASSPGIYEQYFGPGTRLTVT.

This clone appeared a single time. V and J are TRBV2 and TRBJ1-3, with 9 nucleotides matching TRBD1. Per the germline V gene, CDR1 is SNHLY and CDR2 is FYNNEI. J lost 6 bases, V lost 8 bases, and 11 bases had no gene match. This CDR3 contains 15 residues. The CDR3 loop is CASGWDRDRANTIYF. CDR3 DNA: TGTGCCAGCGGATGGGACAGGGACAGGGCAAACACCATATATTTT.

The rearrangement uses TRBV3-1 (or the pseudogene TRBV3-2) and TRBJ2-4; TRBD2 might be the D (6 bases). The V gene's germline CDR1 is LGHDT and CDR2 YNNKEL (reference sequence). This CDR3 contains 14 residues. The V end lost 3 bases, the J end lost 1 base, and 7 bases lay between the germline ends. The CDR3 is CASSQGRAKNIQYF. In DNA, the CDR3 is TGTGCCAGCAGCCAGGGGAGGGCCAAAAACATTCAGTACTTC.

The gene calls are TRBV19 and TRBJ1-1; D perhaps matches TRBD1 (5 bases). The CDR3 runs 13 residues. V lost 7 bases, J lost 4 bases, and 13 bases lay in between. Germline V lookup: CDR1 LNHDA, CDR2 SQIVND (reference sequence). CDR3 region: CASTLRVFTEAFF. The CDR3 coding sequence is TGTGCCAGTACCCTCAGGGTGTTCACTGAAGCTTTCTTT.

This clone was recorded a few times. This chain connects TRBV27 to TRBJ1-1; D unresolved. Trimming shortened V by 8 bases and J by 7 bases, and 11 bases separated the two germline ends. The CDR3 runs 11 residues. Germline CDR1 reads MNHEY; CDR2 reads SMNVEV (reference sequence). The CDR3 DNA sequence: TGTGCCAGCCGCTCTCGGGGTGAAGCTTTCTTT. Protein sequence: CASRSRGEAFF.

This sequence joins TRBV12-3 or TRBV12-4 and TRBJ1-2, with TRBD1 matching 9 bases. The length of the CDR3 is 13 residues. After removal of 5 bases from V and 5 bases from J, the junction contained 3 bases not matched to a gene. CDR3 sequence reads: CASSRDRVYGYTF. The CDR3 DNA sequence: TGTGCCAGCAGTCGGGACAGGGTATATGGCTACACCTTC.

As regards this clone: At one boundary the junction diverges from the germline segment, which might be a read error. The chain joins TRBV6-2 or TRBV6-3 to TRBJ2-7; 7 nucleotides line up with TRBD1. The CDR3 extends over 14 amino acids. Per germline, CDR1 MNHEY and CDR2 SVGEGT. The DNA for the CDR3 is TGTGCCAGCAGTCTACCCGCCCAGCCTGCCGGGACAGACTTC. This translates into CASSLPAQPAGTDF.

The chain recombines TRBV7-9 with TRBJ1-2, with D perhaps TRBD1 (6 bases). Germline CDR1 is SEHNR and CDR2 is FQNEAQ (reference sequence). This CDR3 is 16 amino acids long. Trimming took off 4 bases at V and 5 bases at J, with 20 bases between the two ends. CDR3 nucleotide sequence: TGTGCCAGCAGCTCCGGGGGGCGGGGAACTGGGTATGGCTACACCTTC. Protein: CASSSGGRGTGYGYTF.

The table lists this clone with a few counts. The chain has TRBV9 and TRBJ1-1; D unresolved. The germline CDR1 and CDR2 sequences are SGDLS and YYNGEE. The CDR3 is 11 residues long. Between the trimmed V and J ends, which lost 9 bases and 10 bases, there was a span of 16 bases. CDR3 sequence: CATPPGGRAFF. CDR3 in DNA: TGTGCCACCCCCCCCGGAGGAAGAGCTTTCTTT.

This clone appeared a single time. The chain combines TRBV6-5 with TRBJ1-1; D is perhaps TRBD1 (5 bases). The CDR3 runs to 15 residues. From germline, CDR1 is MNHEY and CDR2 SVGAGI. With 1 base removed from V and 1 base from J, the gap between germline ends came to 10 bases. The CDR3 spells CASSYWLGPNTEAFF. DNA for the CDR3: TGTGCCAGCAGTTACTGGTTGGGGCCGAACACTGAAGCTTTCTTT.

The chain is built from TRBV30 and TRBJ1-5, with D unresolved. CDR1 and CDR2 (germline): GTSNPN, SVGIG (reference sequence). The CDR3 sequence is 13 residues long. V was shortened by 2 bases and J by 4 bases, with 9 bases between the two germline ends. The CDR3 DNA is TGTGCCTGGAGTCCGGACGGAAATCAGCCCCAGCATTTT. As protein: CAWSPDGNQPQHF.

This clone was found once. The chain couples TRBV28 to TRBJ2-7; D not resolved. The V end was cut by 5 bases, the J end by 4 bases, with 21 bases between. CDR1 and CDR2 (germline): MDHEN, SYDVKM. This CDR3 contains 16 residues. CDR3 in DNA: TGTGCCAGCAGTGACTTACTCGGACGCAGGTTTTACGAGCAGTACTTC. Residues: CASSDLLGRRFYEQYF.

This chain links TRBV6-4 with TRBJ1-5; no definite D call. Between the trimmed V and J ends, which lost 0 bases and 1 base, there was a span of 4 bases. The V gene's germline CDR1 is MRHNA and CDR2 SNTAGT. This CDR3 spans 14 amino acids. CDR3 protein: CASSDSYSNQPQHF. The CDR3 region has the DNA TGTGCCAGCAGTGACTCGTACAGCAATCAGCCCCAGCATTTT.

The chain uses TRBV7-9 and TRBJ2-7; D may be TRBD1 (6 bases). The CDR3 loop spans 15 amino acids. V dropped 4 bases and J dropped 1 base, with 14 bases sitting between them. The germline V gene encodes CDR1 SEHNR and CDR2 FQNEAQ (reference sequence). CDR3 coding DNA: TGTGCCAGCAGCTCAGGGGATTGGGATTCCTACGAGCAGTACTTC. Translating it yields CASSSGDWDSYEQYF.

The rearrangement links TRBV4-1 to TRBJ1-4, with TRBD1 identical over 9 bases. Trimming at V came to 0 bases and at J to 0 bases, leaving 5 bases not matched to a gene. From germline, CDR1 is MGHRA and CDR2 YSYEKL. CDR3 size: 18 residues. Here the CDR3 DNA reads TGCGCCAGCAGCCAAGACGGGACAGGGAGGTCAACTAATGAAAAACTGTTTTTT. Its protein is CASSQDGTGRSTNEKLFF.

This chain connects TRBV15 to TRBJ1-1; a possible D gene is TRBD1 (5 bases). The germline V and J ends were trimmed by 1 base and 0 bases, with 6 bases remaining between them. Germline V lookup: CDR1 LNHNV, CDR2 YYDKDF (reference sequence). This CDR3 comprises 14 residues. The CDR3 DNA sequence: TGTGCCACCAGCAGAGCGGGGCTGAACACTGAAGCTTTCTTT. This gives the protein CATSRAGLNTEAFF.

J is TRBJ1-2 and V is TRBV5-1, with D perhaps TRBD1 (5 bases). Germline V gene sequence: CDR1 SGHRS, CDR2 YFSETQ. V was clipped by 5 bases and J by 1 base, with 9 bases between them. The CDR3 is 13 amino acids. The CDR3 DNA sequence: TGCGCCAGCAGTTTAGGGGATAACTATGGCTACACCTTC. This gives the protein CASSLGDNYGYTF.

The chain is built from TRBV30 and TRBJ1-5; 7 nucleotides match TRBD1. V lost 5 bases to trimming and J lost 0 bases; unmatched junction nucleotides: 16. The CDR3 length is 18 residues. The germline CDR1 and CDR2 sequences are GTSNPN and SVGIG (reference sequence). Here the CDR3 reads CAWDRGQAGRYSNQPQHF. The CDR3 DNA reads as TGTGCCTGGGACCGCGGACAGGCCGGCCGCTATAGCAATCAGCCCCAGCATTTT.

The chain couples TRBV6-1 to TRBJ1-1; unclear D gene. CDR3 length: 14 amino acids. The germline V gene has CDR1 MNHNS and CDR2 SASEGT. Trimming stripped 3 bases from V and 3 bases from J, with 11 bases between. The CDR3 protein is CASSEAVWDTEAFF. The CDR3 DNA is TGTGCCAGCAGTGAGGCCGTTTGGGACACTGAAGCTTTCTTT.

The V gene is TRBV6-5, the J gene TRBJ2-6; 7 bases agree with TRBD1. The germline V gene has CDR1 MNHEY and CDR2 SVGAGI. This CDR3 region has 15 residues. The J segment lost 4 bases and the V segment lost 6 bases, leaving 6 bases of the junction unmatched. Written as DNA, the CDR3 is TGTGCCAGCAGCGACAGGGTGTCCGGGGCCAACGTCCTGACTTTC. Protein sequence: CASSDRVSGANVLTF.

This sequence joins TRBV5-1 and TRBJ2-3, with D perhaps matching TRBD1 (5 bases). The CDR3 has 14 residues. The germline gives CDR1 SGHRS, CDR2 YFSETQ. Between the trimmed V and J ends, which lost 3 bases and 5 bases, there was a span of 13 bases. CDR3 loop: CASSSRQRQDTQYF. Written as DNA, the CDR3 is TGCGCCAGCAGCTCCCGACAGAGGCAAGATACGCAGTATTTT.